This entry concerns a single T cell receptor beta chain. Its antigen is still unknown. Base qualities are not at hand, and no much larger clone is one base apart. The sample originates from a study of blood T cell repertoires in COVID-19 (dated by TCRdb to about 2020). About the investigation overall: Samples from collaborators originated in the United States, Italy and Spain and spanned both the acute and convalescent phases of COVID-19. The prospective study material was composed of cDNA or gDNA derived from T cells, B-cell-depleted T cells, or PBMCs. The dataset comprised deeply sampled blood TCRbeta repertoires from subjects exposed to, actively infected with, or recovered from COVID-19. A freely available public database, intended as a resource for researchers studying the immune response to SARS-CoV-2, is where the repertoires were released. The samples were drawn from two sources: the first 160 participants of the ongoing ImmuneRACE study, and 1,254 subjects contributed by 6 global collaborators. The sample metadata nearly always contained a de-identified subject ID, COVID-19 status, age in years and sex. Where HLA class I and class II types were available, the types were taken from metadata supplied by the sample provider, not from assay-based typing. General study outcomes and caveats: Clinical and demographic metadata were provided uncurated, with the amount varying by source and participant.

V is trimmed back by 5 bases and J by 6 bases, and the junction contains 4 bases that no gene match accounts for. Counted from cysteine to phenylalanine, this CDR3 has 13 amino acids. The only DNA kept is the CDR3, 39 bases in frame from the first base. The germline V gene encodes CDR1 MNHEY and CDR2 SVGAGI. Each collaborating institution followed its own protocols to collect whole blood in K2EDTA tubes. For TCRbeta analysis, collaborator samples were shipped as frozen whole blood, as isolated PBMCs, or as DNA extracted from either sample type. TCRbeta CDR3 regions were amplified from genomic DNA by means of the immunoSEQ Assay, a bias-controlled multiplex PCR. As for the original processing: The number of nucleated cells in each sample was estimated by amplification of reference gene primers within the assay. Sequence reads were collapsed and filtered to measure the absolute abundance of every unique TCRbeta CDR3 rearrangement. For each sample, productive Simpson clonality was calculated as the square root of Simpson's diversity index over productive rearrangements. TCRdb holds this immuneACCESS table with in-frame rearrangements only. Some clones are missing; in checked studies, unresolved V genes explain under half, and the rest has no known cause. V, J and clone size are taken as reported in that table, and D and trimming were inferred from the DNA itself. The sample data list some 260,000 clones, and over 65% of these were observed just once. Around 3.2% of the sample rests with the top ten.

This sequence uses TRBV6-5 and TRBJ2-5; 9 of the junction bases match TRBD1. The material sequenced was peripheral blood. The sequence was collected from a woman older than 75 with acute or convalescent COVID-19. The CDR3 loop reads CASSKQGAQTQYF. The nucleotide sequence reads TGTGCCAGCAGTAAACAGGGGGCACAGACCCAGTACTTC.